The sequence of this T cell receptor (beta chain) was determined in a study of blood T cell repertoires in COVID-19. Germline CDR1 SGHNT, CDR2 YYREEE (reference sequence). Trimming left V 1 base short and J 2 bases short, with 9 bases between. The CDR3 has 15 residues. Here immunoSEQ multiplex PCR was the method, and the copy in TCRdb shows in-frame clones only, minus some. The sample lists 100,000 or so clones; around 84% were seen once. The sequence derives from a woman aged 80 or older with acute or convalescent COVID-19. The sample consisted of peripheral blood. The genes are TRBV5-4 and TRBJ2-2, with D tentatively TRBD1 (5 bases). This chain's CDR3 is CASSLTRANTGELFF. In nucleotides, the CDR3 is TGTGCCAGCAGCTTGACCAGGGCAAACACCGGGGAGCTGTTTTTT.